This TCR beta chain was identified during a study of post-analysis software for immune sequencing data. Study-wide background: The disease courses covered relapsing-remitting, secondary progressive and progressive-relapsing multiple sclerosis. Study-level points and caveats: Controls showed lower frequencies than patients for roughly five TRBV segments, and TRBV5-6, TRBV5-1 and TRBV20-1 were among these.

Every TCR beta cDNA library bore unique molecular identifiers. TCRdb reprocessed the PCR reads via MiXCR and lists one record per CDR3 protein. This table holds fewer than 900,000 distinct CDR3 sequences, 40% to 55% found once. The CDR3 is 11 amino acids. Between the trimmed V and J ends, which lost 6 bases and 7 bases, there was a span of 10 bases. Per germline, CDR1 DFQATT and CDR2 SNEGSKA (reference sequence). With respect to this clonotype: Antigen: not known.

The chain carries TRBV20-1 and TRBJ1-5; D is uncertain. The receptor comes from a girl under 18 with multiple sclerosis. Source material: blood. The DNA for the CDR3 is TGCAGTGCCGCCGGTAGCCAGCCCCAGCATTTT. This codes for CSAAGSQPQHF.